Each of the 30 T cell receptor beta chains below was sequenced from the same sample in a study of vaccination and CD4 T cells after COVID-19. For these TCRs, the target antigens are not known. The treatment is: roughly 10-day PBMC culture with coronavirus spike peptide pools or control peptides (ViraFEST assay). The Oncomine TCR Beta short-read assay was applied to DNA of cultured CD4+ T cells. TCRdb re-called the PCR reads through MiXCR, storing one row per CDR3 protein. The sample has about 10,000 distinct CDR3 sequences; 28% are singletons. Sequenced here: CD4+ T cells from blood, cultured in vitro, sampled after SARS-CoV-2 vaccination. All receptors derive from a human donor who had recovered from COVID-19.

The table lists this clonotype with a few counts. The chain is built from TRBV4-1 and TRBJ1-5, with D maybe TRBD1 (6 bases). The CDR3 totals 15 residues. Trimming removed 1 base at V and 1 base at J, with 8 bases between. Germline V CDR1 and CDR2: MGHRA, YSYEKL. CDR3 bases: TGCGCCAGCAGCCAAGTTACAGGGAGCAATCAGCCCCAGCATTTT. It yields the protein CASSQVTGSNQPQHF.

The chain carries TRBV6-1 and TRBJ1-6; 7 nucleotides align to TRBD1. This CDR3 is 14 amino acids long. CDR1 and CDR2 from the germline V gene are MNHNS and SASEGT. After removal of 5 bases from V and 10 bases from J, the junction contained 8 bases not matched to a gene. The DNA of the CDR3 is TGTGCCAGCAGTCAACGACAGGGAAGCTCACCCCTCCACTTT. It codes for CASSQRQGSSPLHF.

This chain connects TRBV28 to TRBJ1-6; no definite D call. The CDR3 totals 12 residues. V was pared by 5 bases and J by 11 bases, with 10 bases between. Germline CDR1 is MDHEN and CDR2 is SYDVKM. CDR3 residues: CASSLQVTPLHF. CDR3 in DNA: TGTGCCAGCAGTCTCCAGGTCACACCCCTCCACTTT. Variable domain in full (rest from reference TRBV28 and TRBJ1-6): DVKVTQSSRYLVKRTGEKVFLECVQDMDHENMFWYRQDPGLGLRLIYFSYDVKMKEKGDIPEGYSVSREKKERFSLILESASTNQTSMYLCASSLQVTPLHFGNGTRLTVT.

The chain links TRBV5-1 to TRBJ2-3; D may be TRBD1 or TRBD2 (5 bases each). CDR1 and CDR2 (germline): SGHRS, YFSETQ. This CDR3 is 14 amino acids long. Between the trimmed V and J ends, which lost 4 bases and 2 bases, there was a span of 11 bases. The CDR3 here is CASSIGTTTDTQYF. The CDR3 nucleotides read TGCGCCAGCAGCATCGGGACCACCACAGATACGCAGTATTTT.

By share of the sample, this clonotype is medium-sized. The chain employs TRBV20-1 and TRBJ1-3, with TRBD1 as a possible D gene (5 bases). Germline CDR1 and CDR2: DFQATT and SNEGSKA (reference sequence). This CDR3 has 17 residues. Between the trimmed V and J ends, which lost 2 bases and 0 bases, there was a span of 17 bases. CDR3 region: CSARQRLDTHSGNTIYF. CDR3 nucleotides: TGCAGTGCTAGACAACGCCTGGACACCCACTCTGGAAACACCATATATTTT.

This clonotype appeared a few times. The rearrangement joins TRBV20-1 to TRBJ1-2; D gene ambiguous. Germline loops: CDR1 DFQATT, CDR2 SNEGSKA (reference sequence). The CDR3 length is 14 residues. V lost 5 bases and J lost 2, with 15 bases in between. This CDR3 reads CSAGRTARNYGYTF. The CDR3 DNA reads as TGCAGTGCTGGGAGGACGGCCAGAAACTATGGCTACACCTTC.

The chain couples TRBV9 to TRBJ1-1, with D possibly TRBD1 on 6 matching bases. Between the trimmed V and J ends, which lost 3 bases and 4 bases, there was a span of 10 bases. CDR1 SGDLS and CDR2 YYNGEE come from the germline V gene. This CDR3 contains 13 residues. Here the CDR3 reads CASSAQGSTEAFF. DNA of the CDR3: TGTGCCAGCAGCGCCCAGGGGAGCACTGAAGCTTTCTTT.

This clonotype is medium-sized. The V gene is TRBV7-2, the J gene TRBJ1-2; D might be TRBD1 (6 bases). The CDR3 loop spans 14 amino acids. The V end lost 1 base, the J end lost 8 bases, and 14 bases lay between the germline ends. Germline V gene data show CDR1 as SGHTA and CDR2 as FQGNSA. The CDR3 nucleotides are TGTGCCAGCAGCTTAGGTATCCAGGGGACGGGCTACACCTTC. Residues: CASSLGIQGTGYTF.

The chain uses TRBV15 and TRBJ1-1; D perhaps matches TRBD1 (5 bases). Trimming pared 3 bases from V and 3 bases from J, leaving 14 bases between. The CDR3 is 15 amino acids. CDR1 is LNHNV and CDR2 is YYDKDF in the germline V gene (reference sequence). CDR3 amino acids: CATSRPQGWDTEAFF. CDR3 DNA sequence: TGTGCCACCAGCAGGCCCCAGGGATGGGACACTGAAGCTTTCTTT.

Only one count was recorded for this clonotype. Germline is not matched at one junction end, which may reflect a read error. The chain joins TRBV7-2 to TRBJ1-5, with D possibly matching TRBD1 (6 bases). This CDR3 has 15 residues. The germline CDR1 and CDR2 sequences are SGHTA and FQGNSA. The CDR3 coding sequence is TGTGTCAGCAGCTTAGGAGGGGGATTCTCAGGGCCCCAGCATTTT. It is translated as CVSSLGGGFSGPQHF.

CDR3 bases: TGTGCCAGCAGTCCCCGCAGTACTGAAGCTTTCTTT. Its translation: CASSPRSTEAFF. The genes are TRBV6-1 and TRBJ1-1, with D unresolved. This CDR3 comprises 12 residues. Per the germline V gene, CDR1 is MNHNS and CDR2 is SASEGT. The V end was cut by 5 bases, the J end by 5 bases, with 9 bases between.

J is TRBJ1-5 and V is TRBV28; no firm D call. Trimming pared 6 bases from V and 0 bases from J, leaving 6 bases between. The CDR3 contains 13 residues. CDR1 and CDR2 (germline): MDHEN, SYDVKM. CDR3 DNA sequence: TGTGCCAGCAGGGACGGTAGCAATCAGCCCCAGCATTTT. It translates to CASRDGSNQPQHF. Variable domain in full (rest from reference TRBV28 and TRBJ1-5): DVKVTQSSRYLVKRTGEKVFLECVQDMDHENMFWYRQDPGLGLRLIYFSYDVKMKEKGDIPEGYSVSREKKERFSLILESASTNQTSMYLCASRDGSNQPQHFGDGTRLSIL.

Remarks on this clonotype: In this CDR3 the conserved last residue, phenylalanine or tryptophan, is missing, so a read error is likely. J is TRBJ2-1 and V is TRBV20-1; D remains unclear. V lost 6 bases and J lost 0, with 21 bases in between. This CDR3 has 17 residues. Germline lookup yields CDR1 DFQATT and CDR2 SNEGSKA (reference sequence). For the CDR3, the DNA is TGCAGTGCCACGATGATAGCTTTTTTAGGCTCCTACAATGAGCAGTTCCTC. It encodes CSATMIAFLGSYNEQFL.

By share, this clonotype ranks as medium-sized. This chain connects TRBV7-2 to TRBJ2-7; the match to TRBD2 covers 12 bases. This CDR3 has 15 residues. Germline CDR1 and CDR2: SGHTA and FQGNSA. V was pared by 1 base and J by 7 bases, with 5 bases of the junction left unmatched. The DNA for the CDR3 is TGTGCCAGCAGCTTAGATGGACTAGCGGGACGGGAGCAGTACTTC. It specifies CASSLDGLAGREQYF.

The chain employs TRBV10-2 and TRBJ1-6; tentatively, D is TRBD1 (6 bases). The V end was cut by 11 bases, the J end by 0 bases, with 14 bases between. CDR1 WSHSY and CDR2 SAAADI come from the germline V gene. CDR3 length: 15 amino acids. The CDR3: CAGTGTRSYNSPLHF. Written as DNA, the CDR3 is TGCGCCGGCACAGGGACCCGCTCCTATAATTCACCCCTCCACTTT.

V is TRBV6-5 and J is TRBJ2-5, with D perhaps given as TRBD1 or TRBD2 (6 bases each). This CDR3 spans 13 amino acids. Trimming took 4 bases from V and 4 from J, leaving 10 bases between them. Looked up from germline, CDR1 is MNHEY and CDR2 is SVGAGI. The CDR3 is CASSWGAGETQYF. The CDR3, as DNA: TGTGCCAGCAGTTGGGGGGCGGGAGAGACCCAGTACTTC.

The table lists this clonotype with a few counts. The chain uses TRBV6-1 and TRBJ2-6; 9 nucleotides agree with TRBD1. The V gene end was trimmed by 5 bases and the J gene end by 0 bases; junction bases not matched to a gene: 8. The germline V gene has CDR1 MNHNS and CDR2 SASEGT. This CDR3 comprises 18 residues. The CDR3 nucleotides read TGTGCCAGCAGTACGGGGGGACAGGGTCCCTCTGGGGCCAACGTCCTGACTTTC. Translated: CASSTGGQGPSGANVLTF.

This clonotype was seen more than once but under ten times. The chain couples TRBV5-6 to TRBJ2-1, with a possible D match to TRBD2 (6 bases). The CDR3 has 16 residues. The V gene lost 0 bases and the J gene lost 7 bases, with 17 bases spanning the gap. Germline CDR1 is SGHDT and CDR2 is YYEEEE. The DNA of the CDR3 is TGTGCCAGCAGCTTGGTGGGGAGACTAGTGGGGAATGAGCAGTTCTTC. It yields the protein CASSLVGRLVGNEQFF. The full variable domain, rest sourced from reference TRBV5-6 and TRBJ2-1, is DAGVTQSPTHLIKTRGQQVTLRCSPKSGHDTVSWYQQALGQGPQFIFQYYEEEERQRGNFPDRFSGHQFPNYSSELNVNALLLGDSALYLCASSLVGRLVGNEQFFGPGTRLTVL.

This chain uses TRBV28 with TRBJ1-2; D ambiguous. Per germline, CDR1 MDHEN and CDR2 SYDVKM. This CDR3 contains 13 residues. Trimming left V 6 bases short and J 0 bases short, with 8 bases between. This chain's CDR3 is CASRESANYGYTF. The CDR3, as DNA: TGTGCCAGCAGGGAGTCAGCTAACTATGGCTACACCTTC.

This rearrangement joins TRBV20-1 to TRBJ2-5; perhaps TRBD1 as D (5 bases). V lost 6 bases, J lost 0 bases, and 14 bases lay in between. There are 14 residues in the CDR3. From germline, CDR1 is DFQATT and CDR2 SNEGSKA (reference sequence). Here the CDR3 reads CSARDLGHQETQYF. The DNA for the CDR3 is TGCAGTGCCAGGGATTTGGGGCACCAAGAGACCCAGTACTTC.

V gene TRBV11-1 combines with J gene TRBJ2-5; 9 nucleotides align to TRBD2. Germline assignment: CDR1 SGHAT and CDR2 FQDESV (reference sequence). The CDR3 spans 14 residues. The trim removed 2 bases at V and 3 bases at J, leaving 1 base unmatched. Here the CDR3 reads CASSLLAGKETQYF. For the CDR3, the DNA is TGTGCCAGCAGCTTACTAGCGGGAAAAGAGACCCAGTACTTC.

This clonotype was detected only a few times. The V call is TRBV20-1, the J call TRBJ2-2; the D call may be TRBD1 or TRBD2 (6 bases each). The CDR3 sequence is 15 residues long. V was shortened by 5 bases and J by 1 base, with 14 bases between the two germline ends. CDR1 DFQATT and CDR2 SNEGSKA come from the germline V gene (reference sequence). CDR3 nucleotide sequence: TGCAGTGCTTGGGGGGCCACCCTGAACACCGGGGAGCTGTTTTTT. Amino acids: CSAWGATLNTGELFF.

V usage is TRBV20-1 and J usage is TRBJ1-6, with D maybe TRBD1 (5 bases). Trimming pared 7 bases from V and 9 bases from J, leaving 16 bases between. The CDR3 is 13 amino acids. The germline CDR1 and CDR2 sequences are DFQATT and SNEGSKA (reference sequence). The CDR3 DNA is TGCAGTGGCGAAGAGAGGGGACGTTCACCCCTCCACTTT. It translates to CSGEERGRSPLHF.

V and J are TRBV20-1 and TRBJ2-7; 9 bases match TRBD2. The V gene end was trimmed by 3 bases and the J gene end by 0 bases; junction bases not matched to a gene: 9. Germline CDR1 DFQATT, CDR2 SNEGSKA (reference sequence). The CDR3 totals 16 residues. CDR3 sequence: CSARGVAGVGSYEQYF. The CDR3 DNA reads as TGCAGTGCTAGGGGGGTAGCGGGGGTGGGCTCCTACGAGCAGTACTTC.

In its sample, this clonotype was seen a few times. The chain combines TRBV6-7 with TRBJ1-5; D is unresolved. TRBV6-7 is an ORF; its function is uncertain. V dropped 1 base and J dropped 0 bases, with 19 bases sitting between them. CDR3 size: 19 residues. The CDR3 coding sequence is TGTGCCAGCAGTTACTTAAGGGCTCCTCAAGCCTCTAGCAATCAGCCCCAGCATTTT. Translation gives CASSYLRAPQASSNQPQHF.

This clonotype has more than one count but fewer than ten. The genes are TRBV7-2 and TRBJ1-1; D is perhaps TRBD1 (5 bases). Looked up from germline, CDR1 is SGHTA and CDR2 is FQGNSA. V was pared by 0 bases and J by 1 base, with 9 bases between. This CDR3 comprises 15 residues. CDR3 sequence (DNA): TGTGCCAGCAGCTTAGCGTCCACAGGGAACACTGAAGCTTTCTTT. Residues: CASSLASTGNTEAFF.

The chain links TRBV15 to TRBJ2-1; TRBD2 matches at 8 bases. J was trimmed by 10 bases and V by 5 bases; bases with no gene match: 10. Germline CDR1 reads LNHNV; CDR2 reads YYDKDF (reference sequence). The CDR3 consists of 14 residues. The CDR3, as DNA: TGTGCCACCAGCGAGACGGGAGGGCCAGGGGAGCAGTTCTTC. Encoded protein: CATSETGGPGEQFF.

This clonotype is deemed medium-sized. The J gene is TRBJ1-2, the V gene TRBV10-3; unclear D gene. V was trimmed by 2 bases and J by 8 bases, leaving 21 bases between them. The CDR3 consists of 16 residues. Germline CDR1 reads ENHRY; CDR2 reads SYGVKD. The CDR3 nucleotides are TGTGCCATCAGTGAGCCAGGAGGTACTACCCGTAAAGGCTACACCTTC. Its translation: CAISEPGGTTRKGYTF.

In its sample, this clonotype was seen once. The chain uses TRBV6-5 and TRBJ1-2; D remains unclear. Germline values: CDR1 MNHEY, CDR2 SVGAGI. The CDR3 totals 17 residues. The V end lost 2 bases, the J end lost 0 bases, and 16 bases lay between the germline ends. The CDR3 loop reads CASSYAPAVETNYGYTF. The CDR3 nucleotides are TGTGCCAGCAGTTACGCCCCGGCCGTAGAAACTAACTATGGCTACACCTTC.

The V and J genes are TRBV4-1 and TRBJ1-5, with a possible D match to TRBD1 (6 bases). Trimming cost V 3 bases and J 4 bases, with 19 bases left between them. The germline V gene encodes CDR1 MGHRA and CDR2 YSYEKL. The CDR3 runs to 17 residues. The CDR3 sequence: CASSQGRGGRWNQPQHF. CDR3 DNA sequence: TGCGCCAGCAGCCAGGGAAGAGGGGGGCGGTGGAATCAGCCCCAGCATTTT.